Presented here are 15 T cell receptor beta chains from one specimen sequenced in a study of PD-L1 blockade in urothelial cancer. Regarding time point: pretreatment peripheral blood. Clones were sequenced by immunoSEQ multiplex PCR, and TCRdb holds only the in-frame ones, with some missing. The sample lists 72,000 or so clones, 75% to 90% seen once, with 14% to 15% in the top ten. This specimen was PBMCs, taken around atezolizumab (anti-PD-L1) treatment. These receptors originate from a man aged 55 to 69 with urothelial cancer.

The V and J genes are TRBV4-1 and TRBJ2-2, with D uncertain. Trimming shortened V by 4 bases and J by 1 base, and 10 bases separated the two germline ends. Germline-derived CDR1 and CDR2 are MGHRA and YSYEKL. The CDR3 has 15 amino acids. In nucleotides, the CDR3 is TGCGCCAGCAGCCCAAAGGCAGGGAACACCGGGGAGCTGTTTTTT. It translates to CASSPKAGNTGELFF.

The genes are TRBV5-1 and TRBJ1-1, with D possibly TRBD1 on 5 matching bases. The V and J ends lost 0 bases and 4 bases respectively, with 19 bases between them. CDR3 size: 17 residues. Per germline, CDR1 SGHRS and CDR2 YFSETQ. CDR3 amino acids: CASSLELLEGQGTEAFF. CDR3 DNA sequence: TGCGCCAGCAGCTTGGAACTGTTGGAAGGTCAGGGCACTGAAGCTTTCTTT.

The rearrangement links TRBV5-5 to TRBJ2-7, with 10 bases matching TRBD1. V lost 1 base to trimming and J lost 2 bases; unmatched junction nucleotides: 6. This CDR3 has 16 residues. Germline V lookup: CDR1 SGHKS, CDR2 YYEKEE (reference sequence). For the CDR3, the DNA is TGTGCCAGCAGCTTGAGGTATGGACAGGGGGCCTACGAGCAGTACTTC. This encodes CASSLRYGQGAYEQYF.

V gene TRBV5-1 combines with J gene TRBJ2-7; 7 positions agree with TRBD1. Germline assignment: CDR1 SGHRS and CDR2 YFSETQ. CDR3 size: 14 residues. J was trimmed by 4 bases and V by 4 bases; bases with no gene match: 8. This CDR3 is CASSPYRGSYEQYF. In nucleotides, the CDR3 is TGCGCCAGCAGCCCCTACAGGGGATCATACGAGCAGTACTTC.

The chain joins TRBV2 to TRBJ2-5; 12 bases line up with TRBD2. V shed 7 bases and J 2 bases; nucleotides not matched to a gene: 5. Germline CDR1 reads SNHLY; CDR2 reads FYNNEI. The CDR3 spans 15 residues. The CDR3 DNA is TGTGCCAGCACCATTCTAGCGGGGGGGCAAGAGACCCAGTACTTC. Translated: CASTILAGGQETQYF.

V usage is TRBV7-9 and J usage is TRBJ2-1, with D possibly matching TRBD1 (5 bases). From germline, CDR1 is SEHNR and CDR2 FQNEAQ (reference sequence). This CDR3 spans 12 amino acids. Deletions cut 2 bases from V and 6 bases from J, with 5 bases between. The CDR3 loop is CASSLQGNEQFF. CDR3 bases: TGTGCCAGCAGCTTACAGGGCAATGAGCAGTTCTTC.

This clone was picked up a small number of times. V gene TRBV11-3 combines with J gene TRBJ1-4; no firm D call. V lost 5 bases and J 4 bases, leaving 8 bases between the germline ends. The germline V gene has CDR1 SGHNT and CDR2 YENEEA. The CDR3 totals 13 residues. CDR3 sequence: CASSPNNNEKLFF. The CDR3 nucleotides are TGTGCCAGCAGCCCCAACAATAATGAAAAACTGTTTTTT.

CDR3 nucleotide sequence: TGCAGGGTTGGGGGCGCGGGTGGCTACACCTTC. Protein product: CRVGGAGGYTF. The V gene is TRBV20-1, the J gene TRBJ1-2; the D gene is possibly TRBD1 (6 bases). Germline V gene data show CDR1 as DFQATT and CDR2 as SNEGSKA (reference sequence). The CDR3 runs 11 residues.

V usage is TRBV6-6 and J usage is TRBJ2-5; D possibly corresponds to TRBD2 (5 bases). Germline V lookup: CDR1 MNHNY, CDR2 SVGAGI (reference sequence). V lost 7 bases and J 4 bases, leaving 13 bases between the germline ends. There are 13 residues in the CDR3. Written as DNA, the CDR3 is TGTGCCAGCACCGGGGTGTTTGGAGAGACCCAGTACTTC. This gives the protein CASTGVFGETQYF.

The chain links TRBV6-1 to TRBJ1-4; D is perhaps TRBD1 (6 bases). Per germline, CDR1 MNHNS and CDR2 SASEGT. The CDR3 is 14 amino acids. Trimming took off 6 bases at V and 3 bases at J, with 11 bases between the two ends. As DNA, the CDR3 is TGTGCCAGCAGGGCTACAGGGTCTAATGAAAAACTGTTTTTT. This encodes CASRATGSNEKLFF.

The chain recombines TRBV19 with TRBJ1-2; 10 nucleotides align to TRBD1. There are 15 residues in the CDR3. CDR1 LNHDA and CDR2 SQIVND come from the germline V gene (reference sequence). J was trimmed by 4 bases and V by 7 bases; bases with no gene match: 9. The CDR3 nucleotides are TGTGCCAGTACCCCGGGACAGGGGATTACCTATGGCTACACCTTC. It is translated as CASTPGQGITYGYTF.

The V and J genes are TRBV27 and TRBJ1-6, with 9 bases fitting TRBD1. Germline values: CDR1 MNHEY, CDR2 SMNVEV (reference sequence). The V and J ends lost 1 base and 9 bases, in that order; junction bases with no gene match: 1. CDR3 size: 14 residues. CDR3 region: CASSLLDRGSPLHF. The CDR3 bases are TGTGCCAGCAGTTTATTGGACAGGGGTTCACCCCTCCACTTT.

CDR3 amino acids: CASSPGTDLTGELFF. The DNA for the CDR3 is TGTGCCAGCTCCCCAGGGACAGACCTAACCGGGGAGCTGTTTTTT. The J gene is TRBJ2-2, the V gene TRBV18, with 7 bases aligning to TRBD1. CDR3 length equals 15 residues. Trimming at V came to 6 bases and at J to 5 bases, leaving 9 bases not matched to a gene. Germline CDR1 and CDR2: KGHSH and LQKENI.

The rearrangement joins TRBV10-3 to TRBJ2-1; TRBD2 matches at 9 bases. V was clipped by 4 bases and J by 8 bases; unmatched bases: 6. This CDR3 spans 14 amino acids. Germline V gene sequence: CDR1 ENHRY, CDR2 SYGVKD. The CDR3 DNA reads as TGTGCCATCAGTGCGCGGGGGGGCCAAGATGAGCAGTTCTTC. It is translated as CAISARGGQDEQFF.

The chain employs TRBV7-2 and TRBJ1-2, with 7 bases aligning to TRBD1. Trimming removed 0 bases from V and 6 bases from J; junction bases left unmatched: 10. The germline gives CDR1 SGHTA, CDR2 FQGNSA. The CDR3 has 16 residues. This chain's CDR3 is CASSLAPSRDSDGYTF. Here the CDR3 DNA reads TGTGCCAGCAGCTTAGCCCCCTCCCGGGACAGTGATGGCTACACCTTC.